This is a list of T cell receptor beta chains from one sample in a study of control samples from healthy donors and cancer patients. Clones were read by immunoSEQ multiplex PCR, and TCRdb kept only the in-frame ones, dropping some. The sample shows about 44,000 clones, 70% to 75% of them seen only once. Sequenced: formalin-fixed, paraffin-embedded tissue. Receptors were obtained from a male donor with melanoma. The CDR3 runs from the conserved cysteine through the conserved F or W. A D gene is named only where the DNA matches it firmly. Rows may omit the clone size; those that give it use once, few, many or a size class.

>13|TRBV5-1|NA|NA|TRBJ2-5
CASSLWSGETQYF
TGCGCCAGCAGCTTATGGTCTGGTGAGACCCAGTACTTC
>14|TRBV10-3|TRBD2|NA|TRBJ2-1
CAIKAGGGRNEQFF
TGTGCCATCAAGGCGGGAGGAGGGCGGAATGAGCAGTTCTTC
>15|TRBV2|TRBD1|few|TRBJ1-1
CASSETGGMNTEAFF
TGTGCCAGCAGTGAGACAGGGGGGATGAACACTGAAGCTTTCTTT
>13|TRBV6-5|NA|NA|TRBJ1-2
CASRDLGAGGYTF
TGTGCCAGCAGGGACCTCGGGGCGGGTGGCTACACCTTC
>13|TRBV6-1|NA|few|TRBJ2-2
CASSETPGGELFF
TGTGCCAGCAGTGAAACCCCGGGCGGGGAGCTGTTTTTT
>15|TRBV28|NA|NA|TRBJ1-2
CASSLTTPPTYGYTF
TGTGCCAGCAGTTTAACGACCCCCCCCACCTATGGCTACACCTTC
>17|TRBV27|TRBD2|NA|TRBJ2-5
CASSSPTSGRGAETQYF
TGTGCCAGCAGTTCGCCGACTAGCGGGAGAGGGGCAGAGACCCAGTACTTC
>13|TRBV12-3/TRBV12-4|NA|NA|TRBJ2-1
CASSPSAYNEQFF
TGTGCCAGCAGTCCCAGCGCCTACAATGAGCAGTTCTTC
>13|TRBV3-1/TRBV3-2|NA|few|TRBJ1-6
CASSPDGNSPLHF
TGTGCCAGCAGCCCGGACGGGAATTCACCCCTCCACTTT
>15|TRBV7-8|NA|NA|TRBJ1-4
CASTLGELPNEKLFF
TGTGCCAGCACCCTAGGGGAATTGCCAAATGAAAAACTGTTTTTT
>17|TRBV1|NA|once|TRBJ1-3
CTSSHPHLTGSGNTIYF
TGCACCAGCAGCCACCCCCACCTGACAGGCTCTGGAAACACCATATATTTT
>15|TRBV7-3|TRBD2|NA|TRBJ2-1
CASSLTSGSDNEQFF
TGTGCCAGCAGCTTGACTAGCGGGAGTGACAATGAGCAGTTCTTC
>15|TRBV28|NA|NA|TRBJ1-4
CASSAFSDGNEKLFF
TGTGCCAGCAGTGCGTTCAGCGATGGGAATGAAAAACTGTTTTTT
>14|TRBV7-8|NA|NA|TRBJ2-1
CASTLSNTYNEQFF
TGTGCCAGCACCCTCTCGAACACGTACAATGAGCAGTTCTTC
>18|TRBV5-1|TRBD2|NA|TRBJ2-2
CASSPRLTSGRAVGELFF
TGCGCCAGCAGCCCGAGACTCACTAGCGGGAGGGCGGTCGGGGAGCTGTTTTTT
>13|TRBV11-2|NA|NA|TRBJ2-7
CASSPRTVYEQYF
TGTGCCAGCAGCCCCAGGACAGTCTACGAGCAGTACTTC
>15|TRBV14|NA|NA|TRBJ1-2
CASSPCGGDHYGYTF
TGTGCCAGCAGCCCGTGTGGGGGGGACCACTATGGCTACACCTTC
>18|TRBV4-2|NA|NA|TRBJ2-3
CASSQDPFGGRNTDTQYF
TGTGCCAGCAGCCAAGATCCATTCGGGGGTAGAAACACAGATACGCAGTATTTT
>16|TRBV25-1|NA|NA|TRBJ2-3
CASSTQDSLDTDTQYF
TGTGCCAGCAGTACTCAGGACTCCCTAGACACAGATACGCAGTATTTT
>16|TRBV30|NA|NA|TRBJ1-5
CAWSPGGRAFFQPQHF
TGTGCCTGGAGCCCGGGGGGACGGGCCTTTTTTCAGCCCCAGCATTTT
>13|TRBV5-4|NA|NA|TRBJ1-1
CASSLRGGTEAFF
TGTGCCAGCAGCTTGCGGGGTGGGACTGAAGCTTTCTTT
>14|TRBV6-5|NA|NA|TRBJ1-5
CASSPTWANQPQHF
TGTGCTAGCAGTCCCACTTGGGCTAATCAGCCCCAGCATTTT
>15|TRBV3-1/TRBV3-2|NA|NA|TRBJ1-4
CASSQVKGMGEKLFF
TGTGCCAGCAGCCAAGTCAAGGGGATGGGTGAAAAACTGTTTTTT
>15|TRBV12-5|TRBD2|NA|TRBJ2-5
CAIGNREGRDETQYF
TGTGCTATTGGCAACCGGGAGGGTCGCGATGAGACCCAGTACTTC
>15|TRBV30|TRBD1|NA|TRBJ2-7
CAWSVGTGNVYEQYF
TGTGCCTGGAGCGTAGGGACAGGGAACGTCTACGAGCAGTACTTC
>13|TRBV2|NA|once|TRBJ2-7
CASSEQISYEQYF
TGTGCCAGCAGTGAACAGATCTCCTACGAGCAGTACTTC
>13|TRBV20-1|TRBD2|NA|TRBJ2-7
CSASPSGRYEQYF
TGCAGTGCTAGTCCTAGCGGGAGGTACGAGCAGTACTTC
>13|TRBV6-5|NA|NA|TRBJ2-7
CASSNNAGSEQYF
TGTGCCAGCAGTAACAATGCAGGGTCGGAGCAGTACTTC
>15|TRBV24-1|TRBD2|few|TRBJ2-1
CATSQTSGRYNEQFF
TGTGCCACCAGCCAGACTAGCGGGAGGTACAATGAGCAGTTCTTC
>13|TRBV29-1|TRBD1|few|TRBJ2-3
CTHRGPGTDTQYF
TGCACTCACAGGGGGCCCGGGACAGATACGCAGTATTTT
>15|TRBV7-3|NA|NA|TRBJ2-5
CASSQAQGSQETQYF
TGTGCCAGCAGCCAAGCCCAGGGGTCCCAAGAGACCCAGTACTTC
>13|TRBV29-1|TRBD1|NA|TRBJ2-5
CSVGQGRGETQYF
TGCAGCGTCGGACAGGGGCGCGGAGAGACCCAGTACTTC
>14|TRBV6-5|NA|NA|TRBJ1-6
CATPTTGRNSPLHF
TGTGCCACACCGACCACAGGCCGGAATTCACCCCTCCACTTT
>15|TRBV7-9|TRBD1|NA|TRBJ2-5
CASSWRTGGLETQYF
TGTGCCAGCAGCTGGAGGACAGGGGGCTTGGAGACCCAGTACTTC
>12|TRBV12-3/TRBV12-4|NA|NA|TRBJ2-2
CASSLGYIELFF
TGTGCCAGCAGTTTAGGGTACATAGAGCTGTTTTTT
>16|TRBV7-2|TRBD2|NA|TRBJ2-2
CASSLGKAGATGELFF
TGTGCCAGCAGCTTAGGAAAAGCGGGGGCCACCGGGGAGCTGTTTTTT
>18|TRBV30|TRBD1|once|TRBJ2-7
CAWSVGHRGPYSSYEQYF
TGTGCCTGGAGTGTAGGGCACAGGGGTCCCTATAGCTCCTACGAGCAGTACTTC
>16|TRBV6-5|TRBD2|NA|TRBJ2-1
CASSSLLAGGRGEQFF
TGTGCCAGCAGTTCCCTCCTAGCGGGAGGCCGGGGGGAGCAGTTCTTC
>16|TRBV7-9|TRBD2|once|TRBJ2-7
CASSSWIAGMGREQYF
TGTGCCAGCAGCTCCTGGATAGCGGGGATGGGTCGGGAGCAGTACTTC
>13|TRBV6-4|NA|NA|TRBJ1-1
CASSVSVNTEAFF
TGTGCCAGCAGTGTGTCGGTGAACACTGAAGCTTTCTTT
>13|TRBV12-3/TRBV12-4|NA|few|TRBJ2-5
CASSLLESIGQYF
TGTGCCAGCAGCCTACTGGAATCGATAGGCCAGTACTTC
>15|TRBV5-1|TRBD1|NA|TRBJ1-2
CASSWTGGYDYGYTF
TGCGCCAGCAGCTGGACAGGGGGCTATGACTATGGCTACACCTTC
>12|TRBV6-6|NA|few|TRBJ2-1
CASSYGDNEQFF
TGTGCCAGCAGTTACGGGGACAATGAGCAGTTCTTC
>13|TRBV12-3/TRBV12-4|NA|NA|TRBJ1-2
CATTRGDGYGYTF
TGTGCCACGACCCGGGGGGACGGCTATGGCTACACCTTC
>12|TRBV15|NA|few|TRBJ1-1
CATSRENTEAFF
TGTGCCACCAGCAGGGAAAACACTGAAGCTTTCTTT
>16|TRBV5-5|TRBD2|NA|TRBJ2-7
CASSLFSGSKTYEQYF
TGTGCCAGCAGCTTGTTCAGCGGGAGTAAGACCTACGAGCAGTACTTC
>16|TRBV2|TRBD2|NA|TRBJ2-2
CASGGLAGMSSGELFF
TGTGCCAGCGGCGGACTAGCGGGGATGAGCTCCGGGGAGCTGTTTTTT
>14|TRBV7-8|NA|NA|TRBJ1-5
CASSLGSASMAQHF
TGTGCCAGCAGCTTGGGCAGTGCCTCGATGGCCCAGCATTTT
>15|TRBV6-5|TRBD2|NA|TRBJ2-1
CASSYGLAGANEQFF
TGTGCCAGCAGTTACGGGCTAGCGGGAGCCAATGAGCAGTTCTTC
>14|TRBV30|NA|few|TRBJ1-3
CAWMGMSSGNTIYF
TGTGCCTGGATGGGTATGAGCTCTGGAAACACCATATATTTT